The clone carrying this T cell receptor (beta chain) was seen a handful of times. Those enrolled, adults aged roughly 18 to 100 years, came from 25 or so US areas. Clinical histories supplied by participants themselves formed the basis of cohort assignment. This sample stems from a study of blood T cell repertoires in COVID-19. For the study at large: Donors in the United States, Italy and Spain gave samples during acute or convalescent COVID-19.

The method was immunoSEQ multiplex PCR; TCRdb's version includes in-frame clones alone and lacks a portion of them. This sample has roughly 250,000 clones, with roughly nine tenths found just once. The ends lost 0 bases at V and 2 bases at J; junction bases unmatched: 8. CDR3 length: 16 residues. The germline gives CDR1 SGHRS, CDR2 YFSETQ. This TCR derives from a woman under 40 with acute COVID-19. The chain couples TRBV5-1 to TRBJ2-7; 7 positions agree with TRBD1. Sequencing input: PBMCs or T cells enriched from blood (not recorded which). CDR3 in DNA: TGCGCCAGCAGCTTGGGCCTTGGACAGGCCGCCTACGAGCAGTACTTC. Amino acid sequence: CASSLGLGQAAYEQYF.